The 4 T cell receptor beta chains below all came from one sample that was sequenced in a study of monozygotic twins with inflammatory bowel disease. TCRdb re-called the 5' RACE reads and shows each CDR3 protein once, DNA omitted. There are some 200,000 distinct CDR3 sequences in the sample, with 1.5% to 2% held by the top ten. Material: blood. These receptors all come from a human donor with ulcerative colitis or Crohn's disease, or a healthy co-twin of an affected twin (not recorded which).

J is TRBJ1-5 and V is TRBV6-5; TCRdb names TRBD1, which stays unverified in the absence of DNA. Germline-derived CDR1 and CDR2 are MNHEY and SVGAGI. CDR3 size: 17 residues. This chain's CDR3 is CASSSAGTGISNQPQHF.

The rearrangement links TRBV12-3 or TRBV12-4 to TRBJ2-7; TCRdb designates TRBD1, a call that cannot be tested without DNA. The CDR3 has 15 residues. The CDR3 spells CASTRGRGVMYEQYF.

The rearrangement uses TRBV6-5 and TRBJ1-1. Germline CDR1 is MNHEY and CDR2 is SVGAGI. The CDR3 sequence is 17 residues long. The CDR3 loop is CASSYIGRDPSNTEAFF.

The J gene is TRBJ1-1, the V gene TRBV18; the D call of TRBD1 rests on TCRdb alone, since no DNA is present to check it. This CDR3 comprises 15 residues. Germline V gives CDR1 KGHSH, CDR2 LQKENI. The CDR3 here is CASSLDQGGITEAFF.